The present T cell receptor (beta chain) was sequenced within a study of Ad26.COV2.S vaccination and SARS-CoV-2 variants. Study-level background: Vaccine-arm donor from the placebo-controlled COV1001 Ad26.COV2.S trial. Ad26.COV2.S was injected intramuscularly once or twice, 56 days apart.

Sample treatment: around 19 received Ad26.COV2.S at low or high dose, single or two shots; roughly five received placebo; per-sample allocation not given. It was on day 63 after the first vaccine or placebo injection that samples were taken. The donor was a Boston adult aged 18-55 years. Trimming removed 1 base from V and 5 bases from J, with 8 bases in between. This CDR3 has 14 amino acids. The V gene's germline CDR1 is SGHTA and CDR2 FQGNSA. Of note for this clone: Within the sample, other DNA sequences also encode this same CDR3.

Libraries were prepared by immunoSEQ multiplex PCR; TCRdb keeps only in-frame clonotypes and omits some of them. The repertoire has hundreds of thousands of clones, 80% to 90% of them found once; the top ten carry about 1.5%. V usage is TRBV7-2 and J usage is TRBJ1-4, with D uncertain. Sample: peripheral blood, taken in a trial of Ad26.COV2.S vaccine versus placebo. This TCR was recovered from a person between 18 and 60 years old who received the Ad26.COV2.S COVID-19 vaccine or a placebo. The CDR3 region is CASSLGGGNEKLFF. The CDR3 region has the DNA TGTGCCAGCAGCTTAGGTGGAGGAAATGAAAAACTGTTTTTT.